Described below is a single T cell receptor beta chain sequence and its context. Its matching antigen is unknown. The PCR contained 60 Vbeta and 13 Jbeta primers. Profiled with immunoSEQ multiplex PCR; TCRdb holds only in-frame clones, not every one. This sample has around 200,000 clones, with about four fifths found just once. These data belong to a study of cytomegalovirus exposure and HLA in healthy donors. Broader study findings: Three chains tied to CMV proved CMV antigen-specific in vitro.

The CDR3 runs to 16 residues. The V and J ends lost 6 bases and 0 bases respectively, with 15 bases between them. CDR1 and CDR2 from the germline V gene are MRHNA and SNTAGT. This TCR was sampled from a male donor in good health and CMV-seronegative. The sequenced sample was PBMCs. The genes are TRBV6-4 and TRBJ1-5, with D perhaps TRBD1 (6 bases). CDR3 residues: CASRIPGAHSNQPQHF. Written as DNA, the CDR3 is TGTGCCAGCAGAATCCCAGGGGCGCATAGCAATCAGCCCCAGCATTTT.